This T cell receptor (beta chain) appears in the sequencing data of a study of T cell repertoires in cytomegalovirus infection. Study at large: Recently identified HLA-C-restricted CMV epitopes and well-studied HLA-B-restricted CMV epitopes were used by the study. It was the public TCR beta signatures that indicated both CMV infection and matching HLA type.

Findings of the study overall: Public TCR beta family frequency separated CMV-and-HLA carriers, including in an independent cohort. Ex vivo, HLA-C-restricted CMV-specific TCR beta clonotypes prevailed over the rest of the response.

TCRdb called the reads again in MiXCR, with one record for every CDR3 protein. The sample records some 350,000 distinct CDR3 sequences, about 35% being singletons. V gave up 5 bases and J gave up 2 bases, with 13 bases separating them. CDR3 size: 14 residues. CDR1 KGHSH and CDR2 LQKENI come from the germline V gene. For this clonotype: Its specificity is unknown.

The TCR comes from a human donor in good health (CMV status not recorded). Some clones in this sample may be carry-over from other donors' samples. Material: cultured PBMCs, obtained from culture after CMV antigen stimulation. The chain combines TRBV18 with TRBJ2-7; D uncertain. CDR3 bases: TGTGCCAGCTCATCCCTGGGAAGCACCTACGAGCAGTACTTC. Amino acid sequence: CASSSLGSTYEQYF.